A single sample is the source of the 28 T cell receptor beta chains below, sequenced in a study of immune cell composition in non-small cell lung cancer (TCRdb year 2017). Normal lung samples were non-adjacent lung tissue taken as far from the tumour as possible, at least 3 cm away, from the same patient. Library prep was done by the immunoSEQ multiplex PCR assay. The source is immuneACCESS, and TCRdb retained only in-frame sequences with V and J called. Part of the clones is not carried over; for the studies checked, unresolved V genes explain less than half of this, and the remainder is unexplained. This sample has under 6,500 clones in its table, and about two thirds of those were observed once. The top ten clonotypes cover roughly 6% of the sample. Sequencing was performed on non-adjacent lung tissue. These receptors were obtained from a human donor with non-small cell lung cancer.

The CDR3 here is CASIEKGKGGYTF. Here the CDR3 DNA reads TGTGCCAGCATCGAAAAGGGGAAGGGTGGCTACACCTTC. The genes are TRBV28 and TRBJ1-2, with D tentatively TRBD1 (5 bases). The V and J ends lost 7 bases and 7 bases respectively, with 16 bases between them. CDR1 is MDHEN, CDR2 SYDVKM, per germline. The CDR3 is 13 residues long.

CDR3 in amino acids: CASSGQEGYEKLFF. The CDR3 DNA sequence: TGTGCCAGCAGTGGACAGGAAGGTTATGAAAAACTGTTTTTT. The chain links TRBV6-1 to TRBJ1-4, with TRBD1 as a possible D gene (6 bases). V lost 4 bases and J 6 bases, leaving 12 bases between the germline ends. There are 14 residues in the CDR3. The germline gives CDR1 MNHNS, CDR2 SASEGT.

This clone was counted between two and nine times. V gene TRBV23-1 combines with J gene TRBJ2-3, with a weak D call TRBD1 (6 bases). TRBV23-1 counts as an open reading frame of uncertain function. The V gene lost 2 bases and the J gene lost 4 bases, with 13 bases spanning the gap. The CDR3 loop spans 15 amino acids. The CDR3, as DNA: TGCGCCAGCAGTCAACCTATCCCAGGGGCAGATACGCAGTATTTT. The encoded protein is CASSQPIPGADTQYF.

The V call is TRBV7-2, the J call TRBJ1-2, with D unclear. The CDR3 has 14 amino acids. Trimming took off 1 base at V and 8 bases at J, with 14 bases between the two ends. The V gene's germline CDR1 is SGHTA and CDR2 FQGNSA. The CDR3 nucleotides are TGTGCCAGCAGCTTAGGAGAGGGCGGAGGGGGCTACACCTTC. Translated, it gives CASSLGEGGGGYTF.

The chain uses TRBV5-1 and TRBJ1-2; TRBD1 might be the D (6 bases). CDR1 and CDR2 (germline): SGHRS, YFSETQ. The CDR3 totals 14 residues. With 3 bases removed from V and 8 bases from J, the gap between germline ends came to 17 bases. CDR3 coding DNA: TGCGCCAGCAGCTCCCCGGGACAAAGCACGGGCTACACCTTC. Translating gives CASSSPGQSTGYTF.

This clone occurred a few times. CDR3 loop: CASRGQGSRQPQHF. The CDR3 nucleotides are TGTGCCAGCAGAGGACAGGGGAGTCGACAGCCCCAGCATTTT. The genes are TRBV28 and TRBJ1-5; 9 bases agree with TRBD1. J lost 7 bases, V lost 6 bases, and 7 bases had no gene match. The CDR3 loop spans 14 amino acids. CDR1 MDHEN and CDR2 SYDVKM come from the germline V gene.

This chain connects TRBV2 to TRBJ2-5; 11 bases agree with TRBD1. With 5 bases clipped from V and 5 bases from J, the junction kept 10 bases outside the gene matches. Per the germline V gene, CDR1 is SNHLY and CDR2 is FYNNEI. This CDR3 spans 16 amino acids. As DNA, the CDR3 is TGTGCCAGCAGTTCCAATGCCGGGACAGGGGGGGAGACCCAGTACTTC. Amino acid sequence: CASSSNAGTGGETQYF.

J is TRBJ2-7 and V is TRBV5-1, with 7 nucleotides matching TRBD2. V lost 1 base and J lost 6; bases outside the gene matches: 7. Germline assignment: CDR1 SGHRS and CDR2 YFSETQ. The length of the CDR3 is 14 residues. The CDR3 coding sequence is TGCGCCAGCAGCTTGTCGGGGAGGGAGGGCGAGCAGTACTTC. Protein: CASSLSGREGEQYF. Full variable domain (remainder filled in from reference TRBV5-1 and TRBJ2-7): KAGVTQTPRYLIKTRGQQVTLSCSPISGHRSVSWYQQTPGQGLQFLFEYFSETQRNKGNFPGRFSGRQFSNSRSEMNVSTLELGDSALYLCASSLSGREGEQYFGPGTRLTVT.

The rearrangement links TRBV7-3 to TRBJ2-2; 8 bases are shared with TRBD1. The germline CDR1 and CDR2 sequences are SGHTA and FQGTGA. V gave up 0 bases and J gave up 6 bases; unmatched junction bases: 9. This CDR3 is 17 amino acids long. The CDR3 DNA sequence: TGTGCCAGCAGCTTAACGTTGGACAGGGTAGGGTCCGGGGAGCTGTTTTTT. This gives the protein CASSLTLDRVGSGELFF.

The rearrangement uses TRBV6-5 and TRBJ1-2, with D possibly being TRBD1 (6 bases). The CDR3 is 13 residues long. From germline, CDR1 is MNHEY and CDR2 SVGAGI. V gave up 5 bases and J gave up 1 base, with 8 bases separating them. The CDR3: CASSRDNNYGYTF. The DNA for the CDR3 is TGTGCCAGCAGTCGGGACAATAACTATGGCTACACCTTC.

The chain uses TRBV28 and TRBJ2-3; 11 bases agree with TRBD2. The trim removed 3 bases at V and 3 bases at J, leaving 5 bases unmatched. Germline-derived CDR1 and CDR2 are MDHEN and SYDVKM. The length of the CDR3 is 16 residues. CDR3 protein: CASSFDVAGGTDTQYF. CDR3 sequence (DNA): TGTGCCAGCAGTTTTGATGTAGCGGGGGGGACAGATACGCAGTATTTT.

This clone was found a few times. The V call is TRBV5-4, the J call TRBJ1-2; the D is unclear. The V end lost 1 base, the J end lost 4 bases, and 8 bases lay between the germline ends. Germline-derived CDR1 and CDR2 are SGHNT and YYREEE (reference sequence). This CDR3 region has 13 residues. This chain's CDR3 is CASSLPSSYGYTF. The CDR3 nucleotides are TGTGCCAGCAGCTTGCCAAGTAGCTATGGCTACACCTTC.

The chain links TRBV6-5 to TRBJ1-4; D is perhaps TRBD1 (6 bases). Germline lookup yields CDR1 MNHEY and CDR2 SVGAGI. CDR3 length: 15 amino acids. Trimming left V 2 bases short and J 2 bases short, with 9 bases between. This CDR3 is CASSYGGHTNEKLFF. The CDR3, as DNA: TGTGCCAGCAGTTACGGGGGACACACTAATGAAAAACTGTTTTTT.

This clone appeared a few times. This sequence joins TRBV5-1 and TRBJ1-3; D remains unclear. The CDR3 consists of 12 residues. The V end lost 0 bases, the J end lost 5 bases, and 3 bases lay between the germline ends. Germline V CDR1 and CDR2: SGHRS, YFSETQ. The CDR3 loop is CASSLDRNTIYF. CDR3 nucleotide sequence: TGCGCCAGCAGCTTGGACAGAAACACCATATATTTT. The whole variable domain, remainder taken from reference TRBV5-1 and TRBJ1-3, is KAGVTQTPRYLIKTRGQQVTLSCSPISGHRSVSWYQQTPGQGLQFLFEYFSETQRNKGNFPGRFSGRQFSNSRSEMNVSTLELGDSALYLCASSLDRNTIYFGEGSWLTVV.

The chain uses TRBV7-2 and TRBJ1-1; 8 nucleotides line up with TRBD1. The J segment lost 5 bases and the V segment lost 3 bases, leaving 5 bases of the junction unmatched. The CDR3 extends over 14 amino acids. Germline-derived CDR1 and CDR2 are SGHTA and FQGNSA. CDR3 loop: CASSFLTGVTEAFF. The CDR3 DNA reads as TGTGCCAGCAGCTTCCTGACAGGGGTTACTGAAGCTTTCTTT.

The J gene is TRBJ2-5, the V gene TRBV7-2; 8 bases map to TRBD2. The CDR3 has 14 amino acids. V was clipped by 7 bases and J by 3 bases; unmatched bases: 7. Germline V gives CDR1 SGHTA, CDR2 FQGNSA. The CDR3 loop reads CASNQRGKEETQYF. DNA for the CDR3: TGTGCCAGCAACCAGCGGGGGAAAGAAGAGACCCAGTACTTC.

This chain links TRBV28 with TRBJ2-7; D is possibly TRBD2 (5 bases). Looked up from germline, CDR1 is MDHEN and CDR2 is SYDVKM. The CDR3 is made up of 14 amino acids. V lost 7 bases and J lost 3, with 16 bases in between. CDR3 DNA: TGTGCCAGCATTTCATCGGGAACGAGCTACGAGCAGTACTTC. Its protein product is CASISSGTSYEQYF.

The sample holds one count of this clone. The chain has TRBV6-5 and TRBJ2-5; 11 bases map to TRBD2. The CDR3 is 16 residues long. The V segment lost 2 bases and the J segment 5 bases; nucleotides outside the gene matches: 7. The V gene's germline CDR1 is MNHEY and CDR2 SVGAGI. This CDR3 reads CASSYLSGGARETQYF. The CDR3 DNA is TGTGCCAGCAGTTACCTTAGCGGGGGGGCCCGGGAGACCCAGTACTTC.

The gene calls are TRBV2 and TRBJ2-5; the D gene is possibly TRBD1 (6 bases). The CDR3 contains 15 residues. CDR1 is SNHLY, CDR2 FYNNEI, per germline. Trimming removed 6 bases at V and 5 bases at J, with 19 bases between. The CDR3 region has the DNA TGTGCCAGCAGCGCCAAGGACAGCTCTCACGAGACCCAGTACTTC. Residues: CASSAKDSSHETQYF.

V and J are TRBV2 and TRBJ1-5, with D uncertain. The germline V and J ends were trimmed by 7 bases and 7 bases, with 14 bases remaining between them. The CDR3 covers 13 residues. From germline, CDR1 is SNHLY and CDR2 FYNNEI. CDR3: CASNSPDQQPQHF. In DNA form, the CDR3 reads TGTGCCAGCAATTCCCCCGATCAGCAGCCCCAGCATTTT.

This clone was detected only once. The V and J genes are TRBV11-3 and TRBJ2-5; 7 bases match TRBD1. Germline V gives CDR1 SGHNT, CDR2 YENEEA. V was clipped by 5 bases and J by 5 bases; unmatched bases: 14. The length of the CDR3 is 16 residues. DNA of the CDR3: TGTGCCAGCAGCCTCCAAGCTGACAGGGCAGGGGAGACCCAGTACTTC. It specifies CASSLQADRAGETQYF.

This clone came up a few times. This chain uses TRBV5-6 with TRBJ1-1, with 7 bases identical to TRBD1. After removal of 4 bases from V and 2 bases from J, the junction contained 5 bases not matched to a gene. CDR3 length: 14 residues. Germline V lookup: CDR1 SGHDT, CDR2 YYEEEE. CDR3: CASSLTGVNTEAFF. The CDR3 bases are TGTGCCAGCAGCCTCACAGGGGTCAACACTGAAGCTTTCTTT.

Only a few counts were recorded for this clone. This chain uses TRBV7-7 with TRBJ1-2, with D possibly matching TRBD1 (6 bases). In germline, CDR1 is SSHAT, CDR2 FNYEAQ (reference sequence). The CDR3 loop spans 15 amino acids. CDR3 DNA: TGTGCTACTAATTCTACCAGGGGAAGGAGCTATGGCTACACCTTC. This encodes CATNSTRGRSYGYTF.

The chain recombines TRBV12-5 with TRBJ1-5; the match to TRBD1 covers 7 bases. Germline V lookup: CDR1 LGHNT, CDR2 FRNRAP. Losses at the gene ends were 0 bases for V and 2 bases for J; bases not matched to a gene: 10. CDR3 length equals 18 residues. As DNA, the CDR3 is TGTGCTAGTGGTTTGGTACGGAGGGGGCTCATTGGCAATCAGCCCCAGCATTTT. Protein sequence: CASGLVRRGLIGNQPQHF.

This chain joins TRBV9 and TRBJ2-4; a possible D gene is TRBD2 (6 bases). V shed 4 bases and J shed 5 bases, with 10 bases lying between them. CDR1 is SGDLS, CDR2 YYNGEE, per germline. CDR3 size: 13 residues. Written as DNA, the CDR3 is TGTGCCAGCAGCCGGGGGTCTGAAAACATTCAGTACTTC. Translated: CASSRGSENIQYF.

The CDR3 sequence: CASSLTGEGSYGYTF. Here the CDR3 DNA reads TGCGCCAGCAGCTTGACAGGGGAAGGGAGCTATGGCTACACCTTC. The chain uses TRBV5-1 and TRBJ1-2; 7 bases are a match to TRBD1. Trimming at V came to 1 base and at J to 4 bases, leaving 7 bases not matched to a gene. CDR3 size: 15 residues. CDR1 and CDR2 (germline): SGHRS, YFSETQ.

Only a few counts were recorded for this clone. The genes are TRBV4-2 and TRBJ2-7; 9 bases match TRBD2. The trim removed 4 bases at V and 4 bases at J, leaving 5 bases unmatched. Germline assignment: CDR1 LGHNA and CDR2 YNFKEQ. The CDR3 consists of 14 residues. The CDR3 nucleotides read TGTGCCAGCAGCCCAGCGGGGGGAAGATACGAGCAGTACTTC. As protein: CASSPAGGRYEQYF.

This chain joins TRBV11-3 and TRBJ1-4; no firm D call. Germline loops: CDR1 SGHNT, CDR2 YENEEA. There are 14 residues in the CDR3. Deletions cut 0 bases from V and 5 bases from J, with 7 bases between. In DNA, the CDR3 is TGTGCCAGCAGCTTAGAGGAGAGCAATGAAAAACTGTTTTTT. This translates into CASSLEESNEKLFF. Using reference TRBV11-3 and TRBJ1-4 for the parts outside the CDR3, the full variable domain is EAGVVQSPRYKIIEKKQPVAFWCNPISGHNTLYWYLQNLGQGPELLIRYENEEAVDDSQLPKDRFSAERLKGVDSTLKIQPAELGDSAVYLCASSLEESNEKLFFGSGTQLSVL.